The entry below gives a single T cell receptor beta chain sequence along with its context. The entry originates in a study of cytomegalovirus exposure and HLA in healthy donors. Across the whole study: The Caucasian-associated ancestry cluster contained 65% to 85% of the approximately 430 genotyped donors.

The ends were cut back, 6 bases at V and 0 bases at J, with 9 bases in the middle. The length of the CDR3 is 13 residues. Germline-derived CDR1 and CDR2 are SQVTM and ANQGSEA. 60 Vbeta and 13 Jbeta primers were used in PCR. TCRdb's table, derived via immunoSEQ multiplex PCR, lists solely in-frame clones and lacks some. In the table there are about 150,000 clones, roughly 70% of which are singletons. This TCR derives from a woman aged 60-75 years in good health and CMV-seropositive. The V call is TRBV29-1, the J call TRBJ1-3; D not certain. Source material: PBMCs. The CDR3 sequence: CSVQAFSGNTIYF. The DNA for the CDR3 is TGCAGCGTCCAGGCCTTCTCTGGAAACACCATATATTTT.